This entry lists 5 T cell receptor beta chains sequenced from one sample in a study of blood T cell repertoires in COVID-19. TCRdb's table, derived via immunoSEQ multiplex PCR, lists solely in-frame clones and lacks some. The data hold under 150,000 clones, with 85% observed a single time. Sequenced: peripheral blood. The origin of the receptors is a man older than 75 with acute or convalescent COVID-19.

This chain links TRBV7-2 with TRBJ2-7, with 8 bases lining up with TRBD1. Trimming cost V 1 base and J 0 bases; bases outside gene matches: 2. This CDR3 is built from 15 residues. Germline values: CDR1 SGHTA, CDR2 FQGNSA. The CDR3 DNA sequence: TGTGCCAGCAGCTTAGGACAGGGGCGCTCCTACGAGCAGTACTTC. This sequence encodes CASSLGQGRSYEQYF.

The rearrangement joins TRBV5-8 to TRBJ1-2; D is undetermined. The CDR3 sequence is 14 residues long. V lost 0 bases to trimming and J lost 5 bases, with 11 bases between them. Germline V gene sequence: CDR1 SGHTS, CDR2 YDEGEE. The CDR3 spells CASSLGGGSYGYTF. The CDR3 coding sequence is TGTGCCAGCAGCTTGGGGGGAGGCTCTTATGGCTACACCTTC. Full variable domain (outside the CDR3, taken from reference TRBV5-8 and TRBJ1-2): EAGVTQSPTHLIKTRGQQATLRCSPISGHTSVYWYQQALGLGLQFLLWYDEGEERNRGNFPPRFSGRQFPNYSSELNVNALELEDSALYLCASSLGGGSYGYTFGSGTRLTVV.

The rearrangement joins TRBV29-1 to TRBJ1-1, with 11 bases matching TRBD1. Per germline, CDR1 SQVTM and CDR2 ANQGSEA. The V gene end was trimmed by 4 bases and the J gene end by 2 bases; junction bases not matched to a gene: 12. This CDR3 has 17 residues. The CDR3 bases are TGCAGCGTTGCCCACGGTACGGGACAGGGGGGAAACACTGAAGCTTTCTTT. Amino acid sequence: CSVAHGTGQGGNTEAFF.

The chain has TRBV4-1 and TRBJ2-2, with D maybe TRBD2 (5 bases). Germline-derived CDR1 and CDR2 are MGHRA and YSYEKL. This CDR3 has 17 amino acids. Trimming took 0 bases from V and 5 from J, leaving 16 bases between them. The CDR3 region has the DNA TGCGCCAGCAGCCAAGAACCACTAGTTGACCATACCGGGGAGCTGTTTTTT. Translation gives CASSQEPLVDHTGELFF.

The chain's CDR3 is CASSSTGGDTGELFF. The CDR3 DNA is TGTGCCAGCAGCTCGACAGGGGGGGACACCGGGGAGCTGTTTTTT. V gene TRBV11-3 combines with J gene TRBJ2-2; 9 nucleotides line up with TRBD1. Germline CDR1 SGHNT, CDR2 YENEEA. V was clipped by 4 bases and J by 3 bases; unmatched bases: 3. The CDR3 is made up of 15 amino acids.